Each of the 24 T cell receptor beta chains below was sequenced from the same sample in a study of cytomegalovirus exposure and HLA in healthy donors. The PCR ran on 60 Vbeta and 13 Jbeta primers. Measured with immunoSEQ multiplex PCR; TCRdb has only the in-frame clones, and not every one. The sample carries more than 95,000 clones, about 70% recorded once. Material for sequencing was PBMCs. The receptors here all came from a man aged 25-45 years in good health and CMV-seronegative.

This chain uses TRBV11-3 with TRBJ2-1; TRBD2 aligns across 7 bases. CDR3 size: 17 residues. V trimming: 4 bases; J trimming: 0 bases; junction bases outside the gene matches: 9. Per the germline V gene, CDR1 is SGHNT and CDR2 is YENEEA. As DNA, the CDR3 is TGTGCCAGCAGCTACTTAGCGGGTGGGAGCTCCTACAATGAGCAGTTCTTC. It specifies CASSYLAGGSSYNEQFF.

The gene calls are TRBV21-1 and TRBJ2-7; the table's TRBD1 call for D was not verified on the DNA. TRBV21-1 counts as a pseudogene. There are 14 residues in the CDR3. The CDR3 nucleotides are TGTGCCAGCAGCAGCGGGACAGGGGGAAAGGAGAGGTACTTC. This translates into CASSSGTGGKERYF.

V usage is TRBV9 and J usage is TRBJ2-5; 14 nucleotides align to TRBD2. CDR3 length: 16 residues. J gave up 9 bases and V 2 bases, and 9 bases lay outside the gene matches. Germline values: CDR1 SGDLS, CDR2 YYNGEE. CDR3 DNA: TGTGCCAGCAGCGTTGGGACTAGCGGGAGAGAGTATCCCCAGTACTTC. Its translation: CASSVGTSGREYPQYF.

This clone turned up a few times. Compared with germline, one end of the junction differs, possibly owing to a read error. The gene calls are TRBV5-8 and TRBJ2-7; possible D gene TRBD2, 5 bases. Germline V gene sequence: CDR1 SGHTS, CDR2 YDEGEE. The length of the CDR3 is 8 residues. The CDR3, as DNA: TGTGCCAGCAGGCAAGGGAGTTTC. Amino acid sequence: CASRQGSF.

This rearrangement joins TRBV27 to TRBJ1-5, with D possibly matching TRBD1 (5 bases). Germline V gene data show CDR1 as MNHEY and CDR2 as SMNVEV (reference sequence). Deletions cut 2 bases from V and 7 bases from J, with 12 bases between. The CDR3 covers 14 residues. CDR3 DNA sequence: TGTGCCAGCAGTTTAGCAGGGTCTAACCAGCCCCAGCATTTT. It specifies CASSLAGSNQPQHF.

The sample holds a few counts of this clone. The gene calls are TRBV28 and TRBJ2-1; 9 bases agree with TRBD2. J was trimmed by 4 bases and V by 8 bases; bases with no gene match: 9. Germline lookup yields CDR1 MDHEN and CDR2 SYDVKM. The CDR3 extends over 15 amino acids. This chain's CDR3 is CASVLSGGDYNEQFF. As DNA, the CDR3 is TGTGCCAGCGTTCTTAGCGGGGGCGATTACAATGAGCAGTTCTTC. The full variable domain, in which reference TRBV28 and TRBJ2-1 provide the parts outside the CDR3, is DVKVTQSSRYLVKRTGEKVFLECVQDMDHENMFWYRQDPGLGLRLIYFSYDVKMKEKGDIPEGYSVSREKKERFSLILESASTNQTSMYLCASVLSGGDYNEQFFGPGTRLTVL.

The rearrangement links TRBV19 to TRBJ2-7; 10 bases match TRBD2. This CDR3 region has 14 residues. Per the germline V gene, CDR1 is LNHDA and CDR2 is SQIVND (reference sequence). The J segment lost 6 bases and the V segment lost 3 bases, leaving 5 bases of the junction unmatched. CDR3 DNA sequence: TGTGCCAGTAGTATGGAGCGGGAGGGACGCGAGCAGTACTTC. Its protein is CASSMEREGREQYF.

The CDR3 DNA sequence: TGTGCCAGCAGTTACTCGAGTAGGCAGGGCGGCGGCTACACCTTC. Translation: CASSYSSRQGGGYTF. The gene calls are TRBV6-6 and TRBJ1-2; perhaps TRBD1 as D (5 bases). V lost 0 bases, J lost 8 bases, and 16 bases lay in between. The CDR3 has 15 residues. Germline V CDR1 and CDR2: MNHNY, SVGAGI (reference sequence).

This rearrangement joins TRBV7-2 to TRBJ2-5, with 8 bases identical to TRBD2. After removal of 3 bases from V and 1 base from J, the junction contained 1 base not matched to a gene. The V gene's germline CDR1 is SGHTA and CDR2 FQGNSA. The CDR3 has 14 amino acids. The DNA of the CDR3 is TGTGCCAGCAGCTTCGGGGGGGCCCAAGAGACCCAGTACTTC. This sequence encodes CASSFGGAQETQYF.

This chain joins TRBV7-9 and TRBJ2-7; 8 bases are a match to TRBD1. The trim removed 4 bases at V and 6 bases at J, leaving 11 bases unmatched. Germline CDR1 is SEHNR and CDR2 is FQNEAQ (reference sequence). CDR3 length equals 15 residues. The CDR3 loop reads CASSSLRGRLSEQYF. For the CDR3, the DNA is TGTGCCAGCAGCTCCCTCAGGGGGCGCTTATCCGAGCAGTACTTC.

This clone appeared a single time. CDR3 coding DNA: TGTGCCAGCAGCCAACGACTCGCGGGAGGTCTGTGGGAGACCCAGTACTTC. Translation: CASSQRLAGGLWETQYF. The V gene is TRBV14, the J gene TRBJ2-5; 8 nucleotides line up with TRBD2. Germline loops: CDR1 SGHDN, CDR2 FVKESK. The CDR3 runs to 17 residues. V was clipped by 2 bases and J by 5 bases; unmatched bases: 13.

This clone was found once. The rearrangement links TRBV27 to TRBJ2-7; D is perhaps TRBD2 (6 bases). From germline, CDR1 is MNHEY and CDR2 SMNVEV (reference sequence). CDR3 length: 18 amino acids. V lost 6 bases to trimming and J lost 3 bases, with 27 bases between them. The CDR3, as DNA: TGTGCCAGCAGCCCCCCACGTGGGAGGATAAAGGATCACTACGAGCAGTACTTC. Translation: CASSPPRGRIKDHYEQYF.

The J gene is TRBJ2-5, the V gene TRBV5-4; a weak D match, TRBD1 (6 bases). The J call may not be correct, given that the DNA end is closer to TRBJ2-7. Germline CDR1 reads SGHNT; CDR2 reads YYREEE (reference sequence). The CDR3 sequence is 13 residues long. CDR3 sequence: CASRDTNSYEQYF. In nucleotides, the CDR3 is TGTGCCAGCCGGGACACAAACTCCTACGAGCAGTACTTC.

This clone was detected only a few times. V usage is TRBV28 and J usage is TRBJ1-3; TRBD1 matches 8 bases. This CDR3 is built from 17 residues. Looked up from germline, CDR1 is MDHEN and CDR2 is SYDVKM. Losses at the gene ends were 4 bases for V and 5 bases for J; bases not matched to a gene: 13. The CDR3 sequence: CASSSFWAGGIRNTIYF. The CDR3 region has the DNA TGTGCCAGCAGTTCCTTTTGGGCAGGGGGCATTAGAAACACCATATATTTT.

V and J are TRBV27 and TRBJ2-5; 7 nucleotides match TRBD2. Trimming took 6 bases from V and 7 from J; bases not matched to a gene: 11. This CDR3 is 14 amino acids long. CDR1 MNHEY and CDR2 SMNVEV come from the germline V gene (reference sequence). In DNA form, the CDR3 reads TGTGCCAGCAGCCGTGACAGTGGGGGGGGGACCCAGTACTTC. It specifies CASSRDSGGGTQYF.

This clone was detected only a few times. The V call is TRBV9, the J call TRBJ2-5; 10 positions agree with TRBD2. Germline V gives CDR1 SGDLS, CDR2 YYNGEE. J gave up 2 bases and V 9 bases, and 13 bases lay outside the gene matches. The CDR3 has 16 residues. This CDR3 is CATSVGPAGGQETQYF. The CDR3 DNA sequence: TGTGCCACCTCGGTGGGTCCAGCGGGAGGGCAAGAGACCCAGTACTTC.

The DNA of the CDR3 is TGTGCCAGCAGTGAAGCGCGGGCAGGGGGATACGGGGAGCTGTTTTTT. It codes for CASSEARAGGYGELFF. The chain employs TRBV2 and TRBJ2-2; 7 bases are shared with TRBD1. The length of the CDR3 is 16 residues. V was clipped by 0 bases and J by 7 bases; unmatched bases: 8. Germline CDR1 SNHLY, CDR2 FYNNEI.

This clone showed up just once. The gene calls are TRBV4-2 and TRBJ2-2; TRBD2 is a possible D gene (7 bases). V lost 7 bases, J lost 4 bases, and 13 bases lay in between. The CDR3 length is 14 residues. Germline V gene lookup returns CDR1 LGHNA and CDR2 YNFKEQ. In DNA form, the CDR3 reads TGTGCCAGCACTGGGGGCGGGGGCACCGGGGAGCTGTTTTTT. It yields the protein CASTGGGGTGELFF.

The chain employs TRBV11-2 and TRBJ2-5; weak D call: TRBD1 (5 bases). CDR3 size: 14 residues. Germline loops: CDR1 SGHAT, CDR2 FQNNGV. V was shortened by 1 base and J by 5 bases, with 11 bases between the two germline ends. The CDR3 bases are TGTGCCAGCAGCTTAGGTCAGGGTTGGGAGACCCAGTACTTC. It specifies CASSLGQGWETQYF. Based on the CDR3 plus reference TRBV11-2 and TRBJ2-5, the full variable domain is EAGVAQSPRYKIIEKRQSVAFWCNPISGHATLYWYQQILGQGPKLLIQFQNNGVVDDSQLPKDRFSAERLKGVDSTLKIQPAKLEDSAVYLCASSLGQGWETQYFGPGTRLLVL.

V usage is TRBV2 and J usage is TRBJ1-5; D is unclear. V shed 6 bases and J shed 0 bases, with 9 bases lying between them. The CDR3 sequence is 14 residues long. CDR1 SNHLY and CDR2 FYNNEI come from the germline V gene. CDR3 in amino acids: CASSQDTSNQPQHF. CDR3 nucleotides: TGTGCCAGCAGCCAAGACACTAGCAATCAGCCCCAGCATTTT.

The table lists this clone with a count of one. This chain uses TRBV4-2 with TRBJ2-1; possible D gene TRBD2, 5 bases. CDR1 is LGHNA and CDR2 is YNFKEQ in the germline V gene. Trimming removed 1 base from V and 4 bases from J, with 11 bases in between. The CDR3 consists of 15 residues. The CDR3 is CASSQVQEDYNEQFF. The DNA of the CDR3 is TGTGCCAGCAGCCAAGTGCAGGAGGATTACAATGAGCAGTTCTTC.

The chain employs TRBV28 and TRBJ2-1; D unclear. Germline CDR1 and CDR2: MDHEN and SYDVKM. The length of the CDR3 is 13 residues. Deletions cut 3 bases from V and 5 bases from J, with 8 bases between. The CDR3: CASSFWAHNEQFF. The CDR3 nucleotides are TGTGCCAGCAGTTTCTGGGCCCACAATGAGCAGTTCTTC.

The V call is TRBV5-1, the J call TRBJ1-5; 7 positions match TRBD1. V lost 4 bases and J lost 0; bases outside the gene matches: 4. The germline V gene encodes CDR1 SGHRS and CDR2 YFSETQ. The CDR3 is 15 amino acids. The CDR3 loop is CASSQTGNSNQPQHF. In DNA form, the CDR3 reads TGCGCCAGCAGCCAGACAGGGAATAGCAATCAGCCCCAGCATTTT.

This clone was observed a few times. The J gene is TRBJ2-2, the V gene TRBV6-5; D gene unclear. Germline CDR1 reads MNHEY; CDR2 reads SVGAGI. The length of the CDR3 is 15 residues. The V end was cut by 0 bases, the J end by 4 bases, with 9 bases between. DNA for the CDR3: TGTGCCAGCAGTTACTCGACTGGGTCCACCGGGGAGCTGTTTTTT. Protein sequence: CASSYSTGSTGELFF.